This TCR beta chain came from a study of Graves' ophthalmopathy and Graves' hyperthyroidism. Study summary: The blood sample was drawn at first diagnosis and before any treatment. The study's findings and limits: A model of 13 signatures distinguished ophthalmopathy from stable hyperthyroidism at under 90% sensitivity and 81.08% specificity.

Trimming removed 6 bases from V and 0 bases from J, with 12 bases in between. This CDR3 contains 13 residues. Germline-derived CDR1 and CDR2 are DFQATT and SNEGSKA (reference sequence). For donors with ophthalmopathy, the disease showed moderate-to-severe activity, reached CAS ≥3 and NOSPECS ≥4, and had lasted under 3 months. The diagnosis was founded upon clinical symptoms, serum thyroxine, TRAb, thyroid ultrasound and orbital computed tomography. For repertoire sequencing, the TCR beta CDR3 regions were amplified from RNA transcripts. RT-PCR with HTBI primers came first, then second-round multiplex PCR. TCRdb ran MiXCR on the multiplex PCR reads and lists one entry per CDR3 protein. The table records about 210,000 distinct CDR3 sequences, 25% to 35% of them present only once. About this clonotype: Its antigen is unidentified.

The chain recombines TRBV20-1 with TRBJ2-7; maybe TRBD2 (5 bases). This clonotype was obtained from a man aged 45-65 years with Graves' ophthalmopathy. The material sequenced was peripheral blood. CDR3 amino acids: CSAQRDYSYEQYF. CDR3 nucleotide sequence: TGCAGTGCCCAGCGTGACTACTCCTACGAGCAGTACTTC.